This T cell receptor (beta chain) was captured by sequencing in a study of shared clonotypes between healthy human individuals. Assay used: immunoSEQ multiplex PCR; TCRdb lists only in-frame clones, some missing. The table lists around 1,900,000 clones, roughly 95% of them singletons. The CDR3 sequence is 15 residues long. The germline V gene has CDR1 MDHEN and CDR2 SYDVKM. Trimming cost V 5 bases and J 4 bases; bases outside gene matches: 4. CD45RO-negative, CCR7-positively selected cells formed the naive CD8 fraction, excluding terminally differentiated effector memory CD45RA+ cells. This clonotype was obtained from a man aged 18 to 29 in good health. Some clones in this sample may be carry-over from other donors' samples. Sequenced: naive CD8+ T cells from PBMCs. The chain recombines TRBV28 with TRBJ2-5; TRBD2 aligns across 13 bases. The CDR3 nucleotides read TGTGCCAGCAGTCGGACTAGCGGGAGTCGAGAGACCCAGTACTTC. This encodes CASSRTSGSRETQYF. Filled out from reference TRBV28 and TRBJ2-5, the complete variable domain reads DVKVTQSSRYLVKRTGEKVFLECVQDMDHENMFWYRQDPGLGLRLIYFSYDVKMKEKGDIPEGYSVSREKKERFSLILESASTNQTSMYLCASSRTSGSRETQYFGPGTRLLVL.